This TCR beta chain is from a study of T cell repertoires in ileal Crohn's disease. About the study: At surgery, under 40% of patients smoked, with median disease duration 7.9 years. Biopsies of the neoterminal ileum at postoperative colonoscopy form M6 samples.

Regarding the study as a whole: Sorted CD8 T cells held more high-frequency clones than CD4.

A note on this clone: Its target is unknown.

Measured with immunoSEQ multiplex PCR; TCRdb has only the in-frame clones, and not every one. This sample has 15,000 or so clones, with about three quarters found just once. Per the germline V gene, CDR1 is SNHLY and CDR2 is FYNNEI. The length of the CDR3 is 15 residues. The V and J ends lost 6 bases and 3 bases, in that order; junction bases with no gene match: 5. As to time point: neoterminal ileum biopsy at postoperative endoscopy, about 6 months after surgery. Source material: ileal tissue. V and J are TRBV2 and TRBJ1-6; 7 bases fit TRBD1. The TCR was taken from an adult with Crohn's disease. CDR3 nucleotides: TGTGCCAGCAGGGGAGACAGGGACTATAATTCACCCCTCCACTTT. Translation: CASRGDRDYNSPLHF.